This record concerns one TCR beta chain sequence. Its antigen is not identified. CDR1 is MGHRA, CDR2 YSYEKL, per germline. There are 13 residues in the CDR3. Deletions cut 1 base from V and 4 bases from J, with 7 bases between. Regarding time point: newly diagnosed GD, antithyroid drugs for less than 3 months. Generation of the TCR library employed RNA extracted from PBMCs. This sample stems from a study of regulatory T cells in long-lasting Graves disease. Findings and limits, study-wide: Newly diagnosed disease favored TRBV20-1 and TRBJ2-1 over persistent disease.

TCR beta libraries were built with iRepertoire HTBI primers and Arm-PCR of CDR3 regions. TCRdb recomputed calls from the multiplex PCR reads with MiXCR, one row per CDR3 protein. The data show about 440,000 distinct CDR3 sequences, about 17% seen once. A further study also used this sample, focusing on T cells in Graves' hyperthyroidism and ophthalmopathy. That paper states: A first-round RT-PCR of the TCR CDR3 used the HTBI primer set.

The clonotype comes from a woman between 18 and 29 years old with Graves disease. The specimen comprised peripheral blood mononuclear cells (PBMCs), sampled at new diagnosis, from a patient treated with antithyroid drugs. The rearrangement links TRBV4-1 to TRBJ2-5; D is uncertain. CDR3 amino acids: CASSQVRIETQYF. CDR3 bases: TGCGCCAGCAGCCAAGTTCGGATAGAGACCCAGTACTTC.